These T cell receptor beta chains were read from a single sample in a study of early T cells in non-severe SARS-CoV-2 infection. In TCRdb, the 5' RACE reads were re-called with MiXCR into one record per CDR3 protein. The profile shows 45,000 to 55,000 distinct CDR3 sequences, around 7.7% of them singletons. The sequenced sample was whole blood. The receptors originated from an adult who was a healthcare worker with PCR-confirmed SARS-CoV-2 infection or an uninfected control (not recorded which). The CDR3 runs from the conserved cysteine through the conserved F or W. Fields, in order: V gene, J gene, D gene, clone size, CDR3 DNA, CDR3 protein. D genes are given only for firm matches. The listing skips clone size in some rows; elsewhere it reads once, few, many or a size class.

V gene: TRBV7-9
J gene: TRBJ2-7
D gene: NA
clone size: many
CDR3 DNA: TGTGCCAGCAGAAAAGAGGCCTACGAGCAGTACTTC
CDR3 protein: CASRKEAYEQYF

V gene: TRBV13
J gene: TRBJ2-5
D gene: NA
clone size: many
CDR3 DNA: TGTGCCAGCAGCTTAGGGTCCAGAAAAGAGACCCAGTACTTC
CDR3 protein: CASSLGSRKETQYF

V gene: TRBV29-1
J gene: TRBJ2-2
D gene: NA
clone size: many
CDR3 DNA: TGCAGCGTTTTTAGGGGCACCGGGGAGCTGTTTTTT
CDR3 protein: CSVFRGTGELFF

V gene: TRBV12-3/TRBV12-4
J gene: TRBJ2-7
D gene: NA
clone size: few
CDR3 DNA: TGTGCCAGCAGTTCATCCGGGCCCTCCTACGAGCAGTACTTC
CDR3 protein: CASSSSGPSYEQYF

V gene: TRBV30
J gene: TRBJ2-3
D gene: NA
clone size: many
CDR3 DNA: TGTGCCTGGACGGCAGGCACAGATACGCAGTATTTT
CDR3 protein: CAWTAGTDTQYF

V gene: TRBV27
J gene: TRBJ2-1
D gene: NA
clone size: many
CDR3 DNA: TGTGCCAGCAGTTTATGGGGGGGCCCCTACAATGAGCAGTTCTTC
CDR3 protein: CASSLWGGPYNEQFF

V gene: TRBV20-1
J gene: TRBJ1-2
D gene: NA
clone size: NA
CDR3 DNA: TGCAGTGCTGGGACTACTTATGGCTACACCTTC
CDR3 protein: CSAGTTYGYTF

V gene: TRBV9
J gene: TRBJ2-2
D gene: NA
clone size: NA
CDR3 DNA: TGTGCCAGCAGCCCAAGCGTGAGAGTTAACACCGGGGAGCTGTTTTTT
CDR3 protein: CASSPSVRVNTGELFF

V gene: TRBV28
J gene: TRBJ1-6
D gene: NA
clone size: many
CDR3 DNA: TGTGCCAGCAGTTTATACAGGGACAATTCACCCCTCCACTTT
CDR3 protein: CASSLYRDNSPLHF

V gene: TRBV20-1
J gene: TRBJ1-4
D gene: NA
clone size: many
CDR3 DNA: TGCAGTGCTAGACCATTCCTCGGGGAGGAAAAACTTTTTTTT
CDR3 protein: CSARPFLGEEKLFF

V gene: TRBV14
J gene: TRBJ1-1
D gene: NA
clone size: many
CDR3 DNA: TGTGCCAGCATGAGGACGGCCATCTCTGAAGCTTTCTTT
CDR3 protein: CASMRTAISEAFF

V gene: TRBV29-1
J gene: TRBJ1-2
D gene: NA
clone size: many
CDR3 DNA: TGCAGCGTACCCGACAGAACCTATGGCTACACCTTC
CDR3 protein: CSVPDRTYGYTF

V gene: TRBV4-3
J gene: TRBJ1-1
D gene: TRBD1
clone size: many
CDR3 DNA: TGCGCCAGCAGCCAAGATACAGGGGTTGGTGTTGATTTCTTT
CDR3 protein: CASSQDTGVGVDFF

V gene: TRBV28
J gene: TRBJ1-6
D gene: NA
clone size: many
CDR3 DNA: TGTGCCAGCAGTCGACAGGTTGATTCACCCCTCCACTTT
CDR3 protein: CASSRQVDSPLHF

V gene: TRBV5-1
J gene: TRBJ1-1
D gene: NA
clone size: NA
CDR3 DNA: TGCGCCAGCAGCCTTGACCGTCGGACCACTGAAGCTTTCTTT
CDR3 protein: CASSLDRRTTEAFF

V gene: TRBV24-1
J gene: TRBJ2-2
D gene: NA
clone size: many
CDR3 DNA: TGTGCCACCAGTGATTTTGGGGGGCGCTCCGGGGACGGGGAGCTGTTTTTT
CDR3 protein: CATSDFGGRSGDGELFF

V gene: TRBV2
J gene: TRBJ2-5
D gene: NA
clone size: few
CDR3 DNA: TGTGCCAGCAGTGAGTCTGGGGCCCAGTACTTC
CDR3 protein: CASSESGAQYF